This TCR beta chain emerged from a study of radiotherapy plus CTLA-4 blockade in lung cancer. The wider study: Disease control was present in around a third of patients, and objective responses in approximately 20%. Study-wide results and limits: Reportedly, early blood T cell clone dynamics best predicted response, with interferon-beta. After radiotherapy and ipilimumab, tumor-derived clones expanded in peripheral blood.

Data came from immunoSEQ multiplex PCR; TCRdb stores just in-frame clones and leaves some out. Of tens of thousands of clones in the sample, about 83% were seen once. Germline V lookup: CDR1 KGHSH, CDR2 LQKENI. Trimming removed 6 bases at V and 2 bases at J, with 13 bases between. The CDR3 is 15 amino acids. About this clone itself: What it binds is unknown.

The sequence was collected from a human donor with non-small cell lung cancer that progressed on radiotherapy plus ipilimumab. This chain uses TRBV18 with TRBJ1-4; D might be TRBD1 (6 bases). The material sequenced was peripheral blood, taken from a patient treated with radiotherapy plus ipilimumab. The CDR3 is CASSPGQTTNEKLFF. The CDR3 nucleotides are TGTGCCAGCTCCCCTGGACAGACTACTAATGAAAAACTGTTTTTT.